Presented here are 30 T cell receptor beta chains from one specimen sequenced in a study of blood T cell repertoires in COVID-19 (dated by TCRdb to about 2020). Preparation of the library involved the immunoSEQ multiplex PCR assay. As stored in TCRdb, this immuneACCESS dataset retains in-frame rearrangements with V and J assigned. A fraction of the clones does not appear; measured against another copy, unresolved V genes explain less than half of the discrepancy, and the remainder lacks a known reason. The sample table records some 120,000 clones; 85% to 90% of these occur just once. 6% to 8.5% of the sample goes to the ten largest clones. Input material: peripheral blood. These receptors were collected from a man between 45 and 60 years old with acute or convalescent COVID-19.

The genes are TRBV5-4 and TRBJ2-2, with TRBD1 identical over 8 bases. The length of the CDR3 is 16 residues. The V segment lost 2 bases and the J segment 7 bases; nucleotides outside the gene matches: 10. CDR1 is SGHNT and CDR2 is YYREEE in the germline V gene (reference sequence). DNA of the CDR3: TGTGCCAGCAGCTTTCTACAGGGGGTAGGGGGCGGGGAGCTGTTTTTT. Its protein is CASSFLQGVGGGELFF.

CDR3 in DNA: TGTGCCACCAGTGACCCGTTTTCGAATGAGCAGTTCTTC. Translating gives CATSDPFSNEQFF. The V and J genes are TRBV24-1 and TRBJ2-1; unclear D gene. The CDR3 has 13 amino acids. Looked up from germline, CDR1 is KGHDR and CDR2 is SFDVKD. V shed 4 bases and J shed 7 bases, with 10 bases lying between them.

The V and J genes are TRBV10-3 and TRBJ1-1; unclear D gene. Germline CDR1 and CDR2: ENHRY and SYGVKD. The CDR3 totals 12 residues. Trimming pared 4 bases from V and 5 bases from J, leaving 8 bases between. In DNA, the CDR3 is TGTGCCATCAGTGGGGAGGAAACTGAAGCTTTCTTT. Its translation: CAISGEETEAFF.

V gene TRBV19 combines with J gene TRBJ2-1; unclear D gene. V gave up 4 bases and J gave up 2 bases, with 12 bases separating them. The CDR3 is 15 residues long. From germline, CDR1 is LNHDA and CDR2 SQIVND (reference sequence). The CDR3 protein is CASSKERPTYNEQFF. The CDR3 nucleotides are TGTGCCAGTAGTAAGGAGAGGCCGACCTACAATGAGCAGTTCTTC.

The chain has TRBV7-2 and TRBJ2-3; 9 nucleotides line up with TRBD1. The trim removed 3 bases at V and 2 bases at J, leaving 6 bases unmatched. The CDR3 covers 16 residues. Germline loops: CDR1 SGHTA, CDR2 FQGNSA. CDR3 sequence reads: CASSFLGQGTTDTQYF. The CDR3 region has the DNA TGTGCCAGCAGCTTTCTTGGACAGGGGACCACAGATACGCAGTATTTT.

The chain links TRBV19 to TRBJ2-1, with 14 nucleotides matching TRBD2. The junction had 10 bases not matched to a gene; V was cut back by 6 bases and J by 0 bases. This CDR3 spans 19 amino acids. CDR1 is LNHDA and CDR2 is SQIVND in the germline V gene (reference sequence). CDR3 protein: CASSPFGGTSGSSYNEQFF. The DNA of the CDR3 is TGTGCCAGTAGCCCTTTTGGCGGGACTAGCGGGAGCTCCTACAATGAGCAGTTCTTC. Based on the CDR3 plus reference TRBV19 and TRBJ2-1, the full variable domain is DGGITQSPKYLFRKEGQNVTLSCEQNLNHDAMYWYRQDPGQGLRLIYYSQIVNDFQKGDIAEGYSVSREKKESFPLTVTSAQKNPTAFYLCASSPFGGTSGSSYNEQFFGPGTRLTVL.

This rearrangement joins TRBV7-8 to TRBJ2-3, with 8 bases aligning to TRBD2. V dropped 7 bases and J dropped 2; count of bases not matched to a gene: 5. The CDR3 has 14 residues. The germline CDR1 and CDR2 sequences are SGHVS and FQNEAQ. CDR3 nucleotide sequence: TGTGCCAGCAAAATAGCGGGGAACACAGATACGCAGTATTTT. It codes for CASKIAGNTDTQYF.

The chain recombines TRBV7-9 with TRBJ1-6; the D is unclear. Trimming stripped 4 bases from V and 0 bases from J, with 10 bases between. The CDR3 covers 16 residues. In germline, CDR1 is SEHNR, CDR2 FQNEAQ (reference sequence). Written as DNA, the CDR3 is TGTGCCAGCAGCTCAGCCCTGAGCTCCTATAATTCACCCCTCCACTTT. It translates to CASSSALSSYNSPLHF.

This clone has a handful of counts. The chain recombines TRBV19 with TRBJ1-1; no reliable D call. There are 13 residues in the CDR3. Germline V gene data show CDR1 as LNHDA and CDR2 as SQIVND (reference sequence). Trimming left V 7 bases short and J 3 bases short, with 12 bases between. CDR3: CASTLGGDTEAFF. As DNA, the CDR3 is TGTGCCAGTACTTTAGGCGGGGACACTGAAGCTTTCTTT.

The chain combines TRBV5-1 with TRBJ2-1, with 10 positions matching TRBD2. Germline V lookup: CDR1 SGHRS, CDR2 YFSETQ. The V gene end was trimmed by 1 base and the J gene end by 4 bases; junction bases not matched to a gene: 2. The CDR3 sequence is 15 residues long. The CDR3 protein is CASSLSSGGYNEQFF. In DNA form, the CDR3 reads TGCGCCAGCAGCTTGTCTAGCGGGGGTTACAATGAGCAGTTCTTC.

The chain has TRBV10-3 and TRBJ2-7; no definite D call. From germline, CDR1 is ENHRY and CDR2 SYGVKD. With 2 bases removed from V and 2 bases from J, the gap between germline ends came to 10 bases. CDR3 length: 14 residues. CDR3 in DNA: TGTGCCATCAGTGAGACGGAGTTCGCCTACGAGCAGTACTTC. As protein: CAISETEFAYEQYF.

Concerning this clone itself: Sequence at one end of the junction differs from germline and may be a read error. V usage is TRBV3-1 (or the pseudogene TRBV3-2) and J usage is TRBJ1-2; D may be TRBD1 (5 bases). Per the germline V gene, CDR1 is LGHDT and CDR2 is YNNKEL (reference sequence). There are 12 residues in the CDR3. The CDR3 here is CASSQSVGGSSF. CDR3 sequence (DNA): TGTGCCAGCAGCCAGTCAGTCGGGGGTTCCTCCTTC.

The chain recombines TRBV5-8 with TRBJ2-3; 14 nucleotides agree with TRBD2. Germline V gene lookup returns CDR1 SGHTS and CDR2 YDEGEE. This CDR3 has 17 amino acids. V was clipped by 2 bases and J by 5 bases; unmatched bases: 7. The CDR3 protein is CASSFRLAGGPGDTQYF. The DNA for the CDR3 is TGTGCCAGCAGCTTTAGACTAGCGGGAGGGCCCGGAGATACGCAGTATTTT.

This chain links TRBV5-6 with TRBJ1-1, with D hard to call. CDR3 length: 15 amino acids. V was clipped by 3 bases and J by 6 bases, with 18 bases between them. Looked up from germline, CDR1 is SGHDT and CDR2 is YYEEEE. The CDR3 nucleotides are TGTGCCAGCAGCTCCCTCGACTTAATGAGCTCTGAAGCTTTCTTT. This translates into CASSSLDLMSSEAFF.

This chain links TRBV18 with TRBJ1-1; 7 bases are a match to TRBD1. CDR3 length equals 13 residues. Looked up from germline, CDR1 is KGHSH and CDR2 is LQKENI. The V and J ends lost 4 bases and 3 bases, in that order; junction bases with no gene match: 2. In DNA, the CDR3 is TGTGCCAGCTCACTAACAGGGGACACTGAAGCTTTCTTT. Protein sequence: CASSLTGDTEAFF. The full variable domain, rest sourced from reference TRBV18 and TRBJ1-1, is NAGVMQNPRHLVRRRGQEARLRCSPMKGHSHVYWYRQLPEEGLKFMVYLQKENIIDESGMPKERFSAEFPKEGPSILRIQQVVRGDSAAYFCASSLTGDTEAFFGQGTRLTVV.

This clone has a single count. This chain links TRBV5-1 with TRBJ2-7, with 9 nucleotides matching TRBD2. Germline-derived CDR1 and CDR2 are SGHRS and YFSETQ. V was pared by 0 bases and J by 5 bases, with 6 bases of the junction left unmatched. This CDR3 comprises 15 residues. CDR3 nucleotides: TGCGCCAGCAGCTTGGTGTTAGCGGGAGTAAACGAGCAGTACTTC. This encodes CASSLVLAGVNEQYF.

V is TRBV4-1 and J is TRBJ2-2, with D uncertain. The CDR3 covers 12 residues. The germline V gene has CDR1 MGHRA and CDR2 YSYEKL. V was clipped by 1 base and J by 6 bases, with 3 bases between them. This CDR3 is CASSQAAGELFF. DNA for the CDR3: TGCGCCAGCAGCCAAGCAGCCGGGGAGCTGTTTTTT.

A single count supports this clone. The CDR3 DNA reads TGTGCCAGCAGCCACCGTCGGGACACATCTCAAGAGACCCAGTACTTC. Translating it yields CASSHRRDTSQETQYF. The rearrangement links TRBV7-9 to TRBJ2-5; perhaps TRBD1 as D (6 bases). Trimming cost V 5 bases and J 2 bases, with 18 bases left between them. The CDR3 loop spans 16 amino acids. The germline V gene encodes CDR1 SEHNR and CDR2 FQNEAQ (reference sequence). Filled out from reference TRBV7-9 and TRBJ2-5, the complete variable domain reads DTGVSQNPRHKITKRGQNVTFRCDPISEHNRLYWYRQTLGQGPEFLTYFQNEAQLEKSRLLSDRFSAERPKGSFSTLEIQRTEQGDSAMYLCASSHRRDTSQETQYFGPGTRLLVL.

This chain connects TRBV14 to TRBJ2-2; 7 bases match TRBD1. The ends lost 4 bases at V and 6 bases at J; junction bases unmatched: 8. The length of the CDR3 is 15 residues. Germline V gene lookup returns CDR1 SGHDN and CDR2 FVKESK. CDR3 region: CASSPTGMGAGELFF. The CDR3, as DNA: TGTGCCAGCAGCCCGACAGGGATGGGCGCCGGGGAGCTGTTTTTT.

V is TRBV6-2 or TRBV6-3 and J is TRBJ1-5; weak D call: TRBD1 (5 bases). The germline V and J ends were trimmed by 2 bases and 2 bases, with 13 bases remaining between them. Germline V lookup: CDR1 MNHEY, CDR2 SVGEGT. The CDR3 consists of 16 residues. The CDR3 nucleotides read TGTGCCAGCAGTTACCCGGGGGTTTGGGGCAATCAGCCCCAGCATTTT. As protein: CASSYPGVWGNQPQHF.

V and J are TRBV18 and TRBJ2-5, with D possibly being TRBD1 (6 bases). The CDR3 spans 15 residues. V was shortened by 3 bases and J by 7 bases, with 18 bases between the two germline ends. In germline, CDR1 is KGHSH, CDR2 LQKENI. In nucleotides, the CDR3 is TGTGCCAGCTCACCCCGGGACAAACATCGAGGGACCCAGTACTTC. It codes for CASSPRDKHRGTQYF.

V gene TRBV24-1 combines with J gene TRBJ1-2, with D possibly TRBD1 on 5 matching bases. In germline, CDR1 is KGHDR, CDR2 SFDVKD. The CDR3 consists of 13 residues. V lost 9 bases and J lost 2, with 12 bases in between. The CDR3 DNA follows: TGTGCCACCCCTAATAGGGGAAACTATGGCTACACCTTC. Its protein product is CATPNRGNYGYTF.

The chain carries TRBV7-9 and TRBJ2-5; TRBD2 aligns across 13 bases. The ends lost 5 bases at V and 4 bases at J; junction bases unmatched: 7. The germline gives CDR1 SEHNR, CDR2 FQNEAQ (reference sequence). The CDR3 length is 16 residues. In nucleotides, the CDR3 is TGTGCCAGCAGCCCAGGGACTAGCGGGAATGGAGAGACCCAGTACTTC. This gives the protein CASSPGTSGNGETQYF.

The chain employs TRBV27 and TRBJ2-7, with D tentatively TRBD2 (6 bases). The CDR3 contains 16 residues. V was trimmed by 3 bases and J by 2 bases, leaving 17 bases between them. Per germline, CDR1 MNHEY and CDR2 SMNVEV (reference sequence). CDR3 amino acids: CASSFYLGEATYEQYF. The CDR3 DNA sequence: TGTGCCAGCAGTTTTTATTTGGGGGAGGCAACCTACGAGCAGTACTTC.

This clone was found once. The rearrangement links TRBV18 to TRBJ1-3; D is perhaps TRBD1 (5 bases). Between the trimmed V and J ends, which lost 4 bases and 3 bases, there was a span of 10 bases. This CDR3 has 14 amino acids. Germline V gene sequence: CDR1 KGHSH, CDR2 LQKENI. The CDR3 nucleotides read TGTGCCAGCTCACAATCAGGGATTGGAAACACCATATATTTT. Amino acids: CASSQSGIGNTIYF.

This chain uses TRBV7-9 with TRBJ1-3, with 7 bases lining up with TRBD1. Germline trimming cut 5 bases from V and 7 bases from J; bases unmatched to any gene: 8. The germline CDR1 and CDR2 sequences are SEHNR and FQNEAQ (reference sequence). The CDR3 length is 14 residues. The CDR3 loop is CASSPGGLRNTIYF. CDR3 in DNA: TGTGCCAGCAGCCCAGGGGGTTTAAGGAACACCATATATTTT.

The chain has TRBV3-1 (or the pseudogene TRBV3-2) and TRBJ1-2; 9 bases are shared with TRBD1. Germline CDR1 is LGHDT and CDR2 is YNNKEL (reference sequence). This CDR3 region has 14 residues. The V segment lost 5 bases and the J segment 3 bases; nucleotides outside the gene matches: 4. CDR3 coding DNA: TGTGCCAGCAGCTTGACAGGGGGGGACTATGGCTACACCTTC. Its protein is CASSLTGGDYGYTF.

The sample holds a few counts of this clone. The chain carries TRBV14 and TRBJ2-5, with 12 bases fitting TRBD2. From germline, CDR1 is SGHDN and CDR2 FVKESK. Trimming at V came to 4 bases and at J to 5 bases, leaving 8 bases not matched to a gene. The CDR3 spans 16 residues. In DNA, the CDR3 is TGTGCCAGCAGCCGCCTGACTAGCGGGAGACGGGAGACCCAGTACTTC. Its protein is CASSRLTSGRRETQYF.

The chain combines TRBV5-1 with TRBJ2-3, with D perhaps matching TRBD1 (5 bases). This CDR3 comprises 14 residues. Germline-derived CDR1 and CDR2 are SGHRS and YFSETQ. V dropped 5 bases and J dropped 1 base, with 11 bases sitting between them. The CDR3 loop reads CASRGVIGTDTQYF. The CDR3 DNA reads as TGCGCCAGCAGAGGGGTCATCGGCACAGATACGCAGTATTTT. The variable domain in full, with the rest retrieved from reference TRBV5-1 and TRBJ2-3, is KAGVTQTPRYLIKTRGQQVTLSCSPISGHRSVSWYQQTPGQGLQFLFEYFSETQRNKGNFPGRFSGRQFSNSRSEMNVSTLELGDSALYLCASRGVIGTDTQYFGPGTRLTVL.

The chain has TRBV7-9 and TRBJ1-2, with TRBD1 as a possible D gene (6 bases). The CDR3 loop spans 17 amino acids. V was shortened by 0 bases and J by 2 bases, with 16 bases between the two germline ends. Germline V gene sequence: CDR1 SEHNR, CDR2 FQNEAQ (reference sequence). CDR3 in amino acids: CASSLAPSTGRNYGYTF. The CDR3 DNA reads TGTGCCAGCAGCTTAGCACCGTCGACAGGACGAAACTATGGCTACACCTTC.